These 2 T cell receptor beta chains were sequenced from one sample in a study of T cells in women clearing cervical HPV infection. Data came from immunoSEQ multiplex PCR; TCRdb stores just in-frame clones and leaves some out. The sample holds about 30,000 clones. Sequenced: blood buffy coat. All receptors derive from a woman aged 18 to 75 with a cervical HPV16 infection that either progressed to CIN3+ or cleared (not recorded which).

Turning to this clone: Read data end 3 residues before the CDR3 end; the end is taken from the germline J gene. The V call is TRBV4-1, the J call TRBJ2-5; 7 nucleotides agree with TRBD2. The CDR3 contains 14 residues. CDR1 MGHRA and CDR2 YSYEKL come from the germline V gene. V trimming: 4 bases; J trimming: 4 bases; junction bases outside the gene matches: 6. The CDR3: CASSPGLRSETQYF. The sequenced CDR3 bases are TGCGCCAGCAGCCCGGGACTAAGGTCAGAGACC.

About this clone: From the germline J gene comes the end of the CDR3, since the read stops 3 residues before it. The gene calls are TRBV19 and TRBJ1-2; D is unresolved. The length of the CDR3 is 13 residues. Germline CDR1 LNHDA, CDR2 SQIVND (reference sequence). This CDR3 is CASSPAGDYDYTF. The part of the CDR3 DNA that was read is TGTGCCAGTAGTCCCGCGGGTGACTACGAC. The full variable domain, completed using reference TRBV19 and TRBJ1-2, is DGGITQSPKYLFRKEGQNVTLSCEQNLNHDAMYWYRQDPGQGLRLIYYSQIVNDFQKGDIAEGYSVSREKKESFPLTVTSAQKNPTAFYLCASSPAGDYDYTFGSGTRLTVV.